The sequence of this T cell receptor (beta chain) was determined in a study of early T cells in non-severe SARS-CoV-2 infection. The wider study: Whole-blood bulk RNA, unsorted, was sequenced, and chains were unpaired. General study findings and limits: There was a bias toward anti-spike CD8 responses in VDJdb matching, which missed private and CD4 specificities.

Molecules of cDNA were individually given unique molecular identifiers that were attached to them. TCRdb reprocessed the 5' RACE reads with MiXCR, giving one entry per CDR3 protein. The sample includes roughly 60,000 distinct CDR3 sequences, 10% to 15% of them seen just once. Trimming took 6 bases from V and 6 from J; bases not matched to a gene: 10. The CDR3 is 14 amino acids. Germline V gene data show CDR1 as DFQATT and CDR2 as SNEGSKA (reference sequence). Note on this clonotype: As yet, its antigen is unknown. A much larger clone differs by one base, so this may be a read error.

The receptor was derived from an adult who was a healthcare worker with PCR-confirmed SARS-CoV-2 infection or an uninfected control (not recorded which). The V call is TRBV20-1, the J call TRBJ2-3; TRBD1 matches 9 bases. Sequencing was carried out using whole blood. The CDR3 reads CSADGTGRLDTQYF. CDR3 bases: TGCAGTGCAGATGGGACAGGGAGGTTGGATACGCAGTATTTT.